Presented here are 32 T cell receptor beta chains from one specimen sequenced in a study of blood T cell repertoires in COVID-19 (TCRdb year 2020). Library preparation used the immunoSEQ multiplex PCR assay. TCRdb obtained this table from immuneACCESS and retained in-frame rearrangements with V and J assigned. These tables miss some clones; where compared with another copy, unresolved V genes account for less than half of the shortfall, and the remainder is unexplained. The sample data list around 230,000 clones, and roughly four fifths of these were observed just once. Of the sample, about 10% falls within the top ten clones. Material: PBMCs or T cells enriched from blood (not recorded which). These receptors were collected from a man in his forties or fifties who had recovered from COVID-19.

The chain joins TRBV5-1 to TRBJ2-1, with 14 bases that match TRBD2. CDR1 and CDR2 (germline): SGHRS, YFSETQ. This CDR3 region has 16 residues. The junction had 7 bases not matched to a gene; V was cut back by 5 bases and J by 6 bases. This CDR3 reads CASSSGTSGGINEQFF. In nucleotides, the CDR3 is TGCGCCAGCAGTTCCGGGACTAGCGGGGGAATCAATGAGCAGTTCTTC.

V and J are TRBV7-9 and TRBJ1-1; the D is unclear. The ends were cut back, 7 bases at V and 5 bases at J, with 11 bases in the middle. Germline-derived CDR1 and CDR2 are SEHNR and FQNEAQ (reference sequence). The CDR3 has 12 amino acids. CDR3: CASIKGRTEAFF. In nucleotides, the CDR3 is TGTGCCAGCATCAAAGGTCGGACTGAAGCTTTCTTT.

This chain uses TRBV5-6 with TRBJ1-2, with D possibly matching TRBD1 (5 bases). Trimming removed 3 bases at V and 14 bases at J, with 14 bases between. The CDR3 is 11 residues long. Germline CDR1 reads SGHDT; CDR2 reads YYEEEE. The CDR3 coding sequence is TGTGCCAGCAGCTCCGGGACTGTGGGAACCTTC. This translates into CASSSGTVGTF.

The rearrangement joins TRBV7-2 to TRBJ1-1; D is uncertain. This CDR3 contains 15 residues. Trimming stripped 1 base from V and 0 bases from J, with 9 bases between. The V gene's germline CDR1 is SGHTA and CDR2 FQGNSA. The CDR3 protein is CASSLVGGMNTEAFF. DNA for the CDR3: TGTGCCAGCAGCTTAGTCGGAGGGATGAACACTGAAGCTTTCTTT.

The chain combines TRBV19 with TRBJ1-1, with D possibly being TRBD1 (6 bases). The germline CDR1 and CDR2 sequences are LNHDA and SQIVND (reference sequence). Trimming took off 3 bases at V and 11 bases at J, with 16 bases between the two ends. CDR3 length: 13 amino acids. CDR3 region: CASSIGDRRSAFF. The CDR3, as DNA: TGTGCCAGTAGTATCGGTGACAGGCGGTCCGCTTTCTTT.

The chain joins TRBV12-5 to TRBJ1-5, with D unclear. The V gene's germline CDR1 is LGHNT and CDR2 FRNRAP. The CDR3 sequence is 14 residues long. V was trimmed by 1 base and J by 4 bases, leaving 8 bases between them. The CDR3 DNA reads TGTGCTAGTGGTTTGGACAGTGCAAATCAGCCCCAGCATTTT. Translation gives CASGLDSANQPQHF.

J is TRBJ2-5 and V is TRBV27; TRBD1 matches at 7 bases. The V gene's germline CDR1 is MNHEY and CDR2 SMNVEV (reference sequence). The CDR3 sequence is 15 residues long. The V gene end was trimmed by 4 bases and the J gene end by 4 bases; junction bases not matched to a gene: 9. In DNA form, the CDR3 reads TGTGCCAGCAGTTCGTCCGGGACAGTAGTAGAGACCCAGTACTTC. Encoded protein: CASSSSGTVVETQYF.

This chain joins TRBV4-2 and TRBJ1-2, with 8 nucleotides matching TRBD1. V lost 0 bases to trimming and J lost 4 bases; unmatched junction nucleotides: 4. This CDR3 has 15 residues. CDR1 is LGHNA, CDR2 YNFKEQ, per germline. The CDR3 DNA follows: TGTGCCAGCAGCCAAGATGTCGGGACAGGCTATGGCTACACCTTC. It specifies CASSQDVGTGYGYTF.

The chain combines TRBV2 with TRBJ1-1; D is ambiguous. The CDR3 is made up of 13 amino acids. Trimming left V 6 bases short and J 0 bases short, with 8 bases between. The V gene's germline CDR1 is SNHLY and CDR2 FYNNEI. CDR3 sequence reads: CASRIVLNTEAFF. Written as DNA, the CDR3 is TGTGCCAGCAGGATAGTCCTGAACACTGAAGCTTTCTTT.

The chain has TRBV30 and TRBJ1-5; D not certain. V was trimmed by 3 bases and J by 0 bases, leaving 12 bases between them. CDR3 size: 15 residues. CDR1 GTSNPN and CDR2 SVGIG come from the germline V gene (reference sequence). CDR3 DNA sequence: TGTGCCTGGAGGACCTCGCGGCTTAGCAATCAGCCCCAGCATTTT. It is translated as CAWRTSRLSNQPQHF.

This chain links TRBV3-1 (or the pseudogene TRBV3-2) with TRBJ1-2, with a weak D call TRBD1 (5 bases). V lost 4 bases and J lost 1, with 13 bases in between. CDR1 is LGHDT and CDR2 is YNNKEL in the germline V gene (reference sequence). The CDR3 has 15 amino acids. The CDR3, as DNA: TGTGCCAGCAGCCGGGGGGTTGAGGGTAACTATGGCTACACCTTC. Protein: CASSRGVEGNYGYTF.

The chain joins TRBV7-9 to TRBJ2-3; TRBD2 matches 7 bases. The ends lost 5 bases at V and 8 bases at J; junction bases unmatched: 7. Per the germline V gene, CDR1 is SEHNR and CDR2 is FQNEAQ (reference sequence). The CDR3 runs 13 residues. The CDR3 DNA follows: TGTGCCAGCAGCCAATCCAGGGAGGGTACGCAGTATTTT. Residues: CASSQSREGTQYF.

The V and J genes are TRBV7-8 and TRBJ2-2, with a tentative D call TRBD2 (5 bases). There are 16 residues in the CDR3. Trimming left V 1 base short and J 5 bases short, with 14 bases between. Germline CDR1 and CDR2: SGHVS and FQNEAQ. DNA for the CDR3: TGTGCCAGCAGCTTAGAACCACTAGTGGGAACCGGGGAGCTGTTTTTT. It translates to CASSLEPLVGTGELFF.

In nucleotides, the CDR3 is TGTGCCACCAGTGACTCCGGGACAGGGGGATACGAGCAGTACTTC. It specifies CATSDSGTGGYEQYF. The chain uses TRBV24-1 and TRBJ2-7; 11 bases match TRBD1. The germline gives CDR1 KGHDR, CDR2 SFDVKD. This CDR3 has 15 amino acids. The junction had 5 bases not matched to a gene; V was cut back by 4 bases and J by 4 bases.

This chain links TRBV19 with TRBJ1-5; 8 nucleotides line up with TRBD1. Losses at the gene ends were 6 bases for V and 0 bases for J; bases not matched to a gene: 7. This CDR3 is 16 amino acids long. Germline-derived CDR1 and CDR2 are LNHDA and SQIVND (reference sequence). The CDR3 DNA is TGTGCCAGTAGGGCAACAGGGGGTAATAGCAATCAGCCCCAGCATTTT. As protein: CASRATGGNSNQPQHF.

The chain employs TRBV6-5 and TRBJ1-2; 9 bases map to TRBD1. Per the germline V gene, CDR1 is MNHEY and CDR2 is SVGAGI. The trim removed 2 bases at V and 8 bases at J, leaving 9 bases unmatched. This CDR3 is 15 amino acids long. DNA for the CDR3: TGTGCCAGCAGTTACGGGGACAGGGAAATTCAGGGCTACACCTTC. Encoded protein: CASSYGDREIQGYTF.

This clone was found once. This chain connects TRBV5-4 to TRBJ2-1, with 9 bases aligning to TRBD2. CDR3 length: 14 residues. V was pared by 0 bases and J by 6 bases, with 1 base of the junction left unmatched. CDR1 and CDR2 from the germline V gene are SGHNT and YYREEE (reference sequence). The CDR3 region has the DNA TGTGCCAGCAGCTTGGGCGGGAGGGCCAATGAGCAGTTCTTC. It translates to CASSLGGRANEQFF.

The V gene is TRBV10-3, the J gene TRBJ2-4; D not resolved. The V and J ends lost 3 bases and 7 bases respectively, with 4 bases between them. CDR3 length equals 11 residues. CDR1 and CDR2 from the germline V gene are ENHRY and SYGVKD. The CDR3 region is CAISDLNIQYF. The DNA of the CDR3 is TGTGCCATCAGTGATCTTAACATTCAGTACTTC.

V gene TRBV11-1 combines with J gene TRBJ1-2; D call uncertain. With 7 bases removed from V and 0 bases from J, the gap between germline ends came to 15 bases. In germline, CDR1 is SGHAT, CDR2 FQDESV (reference sequence). CDR3 length equals 15 residues. The CDR3 loop reads CASTPGPGSNYGYTF. CDR3 DNA sequence: TGTGCCAGCACCCCAGGTCCGGGATCTAACTATGGCTACACCTTC.

This clone showed up just a few times. The rearrangement uses TRBV11-2 and TRBJ1-2; TRBD1 agrees at 10 bases. This CDR3 has 14 residues. The trim removed 2 bases at V and 6 bases at J, leaving 3 bases unmatched. Germline CDR1 reads SGHAT; CDR2 reads FQNNGV. CDR3 loop: CASSLRTGGNGYTF. The CDR3, as DNA: TGTGCCAGCAGCTTACGGACAGGGGGTAATGGCTACACCTTC.

The V gene is TRBV27, the J gene TRBJ2-2; no reliable D call. Germline V gives CDR1 MNHEY, CDR2 SMNVEV (reference sequence). Trimming stripped 2 bases from V and 4 bases from J, with 8 bases between. The CDR3 runs to 14 residues. The CDR3 protein is CASSLERTTGELFF. The CDR3 bases are TGTGCCAGCAGTTTAGAGAGAACCACCGGGGAGCTGTTTTTT.

The V gene is TRBV5-1, the J gene TRBJ2-3; unclear D gene. CDR3 size: 13 residues. V was clipped by 3 bases and J by 1 base, with 6 bases between them. CDR1 and CDR2 from the germline V gene are SGHRS and YFSETQ. This chain's CDR3 is CASSSQGTDTQYF. The CDR3 nucleotides are TGCGCCAGCAGCTCCCAGGGCACAGATACGCAGTATTTT.

J is TRBJ1-3 and V is TRBV10-1; possibly TRBD1 for D (6 bases). Deletions cut 8 bases from V and 0 bases from J, with 14 bases between. Germline lookup yields CDR1 WNHNN and CDR2 SYGVQD (reference sequence). The CDR3 has 15 residues. The CDR3 nucleotides are TGCGCCAGCGGAACAGGGATGAGCTCTGGAAACACCATATATTTT. Amino acid sequence: CASGTGMSSGNTIYF.

The V and J genes are TRBV19 and TRBJ1-1; the D gene is possibly TRBD1 (5 bases). Between the trimmed V and J ends, which lost 5 bases and 4 bases, there was a span of 11 bases. Germline V gene sequence: CDR1 LNHDA, CDR2 SQIVND (reference sequence). This CDR3 has 13 residues. CDR3 nucleotides: TGTGCCAGTAGTCGGACACCGGCCACTGAAGCTTTCTTT. Translation gives CASSRTPATEAFF. Combining the CDR3 with reference TRBV19 and TRBJ1-1 gives the whole variable domain DGGITQSPKYLFRKEGQNVTLSCEQNLNHDAMYWYRQDPGQGLRLIYYSQIVNDFQKGDIAEGYSVSREKKESFPLTVTSAQKNPTAFYLCASSRTPATEAFFGQGTRLTVV.

The V and J genes are TRBV27 and TRBJ1-5; D remains unclear. The CDR3 totals 12 residues. Germline V gives CDR1 MNHEY, CDR2 SMNVEV (reference sequence). V was trimmed by 1 base and J by 10 bases, leaving 8 bases between them. CDR3 nucleotides: TGTGCCAGCAGTTTATTCCAGAACCCCCAGCATTTT. This translates into CASSLFQNPQHF.

In this sample, this clone turned up once. This chain links TRBV5-1 with TRBJ2-7, with D perhaps TRBD2 (6 bases). The CDR3 sequence is 14 residues long. Per germline, CDR1 SGHRS and CDR2 YFSETQ. Trimming stripped 4 bases from V and 3 bases from J, with 14 bases between. CDR3 coding DNA: TGCGCCAGCAGCCCTCATTGGGGGGACTACGAGCAGTACTTC. Translation: CASSPHWGDYEQYF.

The rearrangement links TRBV5-4 to TRBJ1-2; no firm D call. Trimming left V 0 bases short and J 4 bases short, with 10 bases between. This CDR3 comprises 14 residues. Looked up from germline, CDR1 is SGHNT and CDR2 is YYREEE (reference sequence). CDR3 region: CASSLDISGYGYTF. CDR3 coding DNA: TGTGCCAGCAGCTTGGATATATCAGGCTATGGCTACACCTTC.

The V gene is TRBV20-1, the J gene TRBJ2-7; TRBD1 might be the D (5 bases). Germline CDR1 DFQATT, CDR2 SNEGSKA (reference sequence). The length of the CDR3 is 13 residues. Trimming took off 3 bases at V and 3 bases at J, with 12 bases between the two ends. DNA for the CDR3: TGCAGTGCTAGTAGGGGTGTTGTCTACGAGCAGTACTTC. This encodes CSASRGVVYEQYF.

This clone was found many times. The J gene is TRBJ2-1, the V gene TRBV6-5; no firm D call. Between the trimmed V and J ends, which lost 3 bases and 2 bases, there was a span of 11 bases. The CDR3 has 15 amino acids. In germline, CDR1 is MNHEY, CDR2 SVGAGI. CDR3 nucleotides: TGTGCCAGCAGTTATGGTGGTGGAGCCTACAATGAGCAGTTCTTC. It specifies CASSYGGGAYNEQFF.

CDR3 nucleotide sequence: TGTGCCAGCAGCCTCAGGGGTGGCCAGCCCCAGCATTTT. Amino acids: CASSLRGGQPQHF. The chain couples TRBV6-5 to TRBJ1-5, with D maybe TRBD1 (6 bases). CDR1 and CDR2 (germline): MNHEY, SVGAGI. CDR3 size: 13 residues. The ends were cut back, 6 bases at V and 7 bases at J, with 13 bases in the middle.

The genes are TRBV7-9 and TRBJ1-1, with D possibly TRBD1 on 6 matching bases. V lost 5 bases and J 1 base, leaving 11 bases between the germline ends. This CDR3 has 14 residues. CDR1 and CDR2 (germline): SEHNR, FQNEAQ (reference sequence). The chain's CDR3 is CASSIGQTNTEAFF. CDR3 bases: TGTGCCAGCAGCATAGGACAGACGAACACTGAAGCTTTCTTT.

The chain joins TRBV10-1 to TRBJ1-2; 7 bases fit TRBD1. The CDR3 length is 14 residues. Trimming at V came to 4 bases and at J to 4 bases, leaving 6 bases not matched to a gene. Germline loops: CDR1 WNHNN, CDR2 SYGVQD (reference sequence). The chain's CDR3 is CASSGNDRAYGYTF. The DNA of the CDR3 is TGCGCCAGCAGTGGGAACGACAGGGCCTATGGCTACACCTTC.